These 18 T cell receptor beta chains came from one sample sequenced in a study of CD8+ T cells in alopecia areata. It was cDNA, reverse transcribed from extracted RNA, that served as the sequencing template. Method: immunoSEQ multiplex PCR; TCRdb's copy keeps in-frame clones and lacks some. This table holds more than 90,000 clones, around two fifths found once. Sequenced sample: CD4+ T cells sorted from blood. The receptors stem from a human donor with alopecia areata.

The chain uses TRBV28 and TRBJ2-1, with D possibly TRBD2 on 6 matching bases. This CDR3 has 13 amino acids. Germline CDR1 reads MDHEN; CDR2 reads SYDVKM. Trimming took off 3 bases at V and 4 bases at J, with 7 bases between the two ends. The CDR3 spells CASSFAGYNEQFF. CDR3 coding DNA: TGTGCCAGCAGTTTTGCGGGGTACAATGAGCAGTTCTTC.

This CDR3 reads CASSLYGTGYGYTF. The CDR3 nucleotides are TGTGCCAGCAGTCTGTACGGGACAGGTTATGGCTACACCTTC. The chain combines TRBV27 with TRBJ1-2, with 8 bases lining up with TRBD1. This CDR3 comprises 14 residues. V was pared by 5 bases and J by 5 bases, with 7 bases of the junction left unmatched. Germline CDR1 is MNHEY and CDR2 is SMNVEV (reference sequence).

The chain links TRBV29-1 to TRBJ2-1; TRBD2 matches 10 bases. J was trimmed by 7 bases and V by 4 bases; bases with no gene match: 10. The CDR3 consists of 15 residues. Germline lookup yields CDR1 SQVTM and CDR2 ANQGSEA. The CDR3 DNA reads as TGCAGCGTTGGGGGGCTAGCGGGAGTCATTAATGAGCAGTTCTTC. It codes for CSVGGLAGVINEQFF.

There are a few counts of this clone. This chain links TRBV29-1 with TRBJ2-7; tentatively, D is TRBD1 (5 bases). Germline assignment: CDR1 SQVTM and CDR2 ANQGSEA. The CDR3 loop spans 12 amino acids. Trimming took 6 bases from V and 3 from J, leaving 12 bases between them. This CDR3 is CSVDSTGYEQYF. The CDR3 DNA reads TGCAGCGTCGACTCTACAGGCTACGAGCAGTACTTC.

The chain employs TRBV14 and TRBJ1-4; no clear D gene. V was clipped by 1 base and J by 4 bases, with 16 bases between them. CDR3 length equals 17 residues. Germline assignment: CDR1 SGHDN and CDR2 FVKESK. CDR3 residues: CASSQGGFVSRNEKLFF. The CDR3 coding sequence is TGTGCCAGCAGCCAAGGAGGGTTCGTCAGTCGTAATGAAAAACTGTTTTTT.

V gene TRBV27 combines with J gene TRBJ2-7; 10 nucleotides line up with TRBD1. V was clipped by 6 bases and J by 5 bases; unmatched bases: 4. The CDR3 runs 13 residues. Germline V CDR1 and CDR2: MNHEY, SMNVEV (reference sequence). The CDR3: CASRMTGGNEQYF. The CDR3 DNA reads TGTGCCAGCAGGATGACAGGGGGCAACGAGCAGTACTTC.

The rearrangement uses TRBV19 and TRBJ1-3; unclear D gene. Trimming cost V 7 bases and J 9 bases, with 10 bases left between them. CDR3 length equals 11 residues. Germline V gives CDR1 LNHDA, CDR2 SQIVND (reference sequence). For the CDR3, the DNA is TGTGCCAGTACCTTTTCTGCCACCATATATTTT. It is translated as CASTFSATIYF.

The CDR3 DNA follows: TGTGCCAGCAGCATACGTTACACCGGGACACTCTTATACGAAAAACTGTTTTTT. Residues: CASSIRYTGTLLYEKLFF. The V call is TRBV7-9, the J call TRBJ1-4; D is perhaps TRBD1 (6 bases). Trimming cost V 5 bases and J 8 bases, with 27 bases left between them. This CDR3 spans 18 amino acids. Per germline, CDR1 SEHNR and CDR2 FQNEAQ (reference sequence).

The J gene is TRBJ2-4, the V gene TRBV7-9; D perhaps matches TRBD2 (7 bases). Trimming left V 2 bases short and J 8 bases short, with 13 bases between. The V gene's germline CDR1 is SEHNR and CDR2 FQNEAQ (reference sequence). The CDR3 covers 14 residues. The CDR3 is CASSLSGAGDIQYF. The CDR3 region has the DNA TGTGCCAGCAGCTTATCAGGGGCGGGGGACATTCAGTACTTC.

This clone is medium-sized. The chain links TRBV9 to TRBJ2-3, with D perhaps matching TRBD2 (6 bases). The CDR3 consists of 16 residues. V gave up 0 bases and J gave up 3 bases, with 14 bases separating them. The germline CDR1 and CDR2 sequences are SGDLS and YYNGEE. The CDR3 protein is CASSVDEGGPTDTQYF. The CDR3 coding sequence is TGTGCCAGCAGCGTAGATGAGGGAGGACCAACAGATACGCAGTATTTT.

The chain uses TRBV5-1 and TRBJ1-2; possibly TRBD1 for D (5 bases). Germline lookup yields CDR1 SGHRS and CDR2 YFSETQ. CDR3 length: 16 amino acids. Between the trimmed V and J ends, which lost 0 bases and 3 bases, there was a span of 15 bases. CDR3 DNA sequence: TGCGCCAGCAGCTTGGGCGGTGGCAGGGACTACTATGGCTACACCTTC. Translation: CASSLGGGRDYYGYTF. The full variable domain, with the rest looked up from reference TRBV5-1 and TRBJ1-2, is KAGVTQTPRYLIKTRGQQVTLSCSPISGHRSVSWYQQTPGQGLQFLFEYFSETQRNKGNFPGRFSGRQFSNSRSEMNVSTLELGDSALYLCASSLGGGRDYYGYTFGSGTRLTVV.

The rearrangement uses TRBV29-1 and TRBJ2-1; 7 positions match TRBD2. Per the germline V gene, CDR1 is SQVTM and CDR2 is ANQGSEA. This CDR3 is built from 13 residues. V dropped 6 bases and J dropped 7; count of bases not matched to a gene: 9. The CDR3 nucleotides read TGCAGCGTGTCCGGGACTACCAATAATGAGCAGTTCTTC. As protein: CSVSGTTNNEQFF.

CDR3 bases: TGTGCCAGCAGTGCCGACGCGAGCAATCAGCCCCAGCATTTT. Amino acids: CASSADASNQPQHF. This chain connects TRBV2 to TRBJ1-5; no clear D. The CDR3 runs 14 residues. Trimming shortened V by 4 bases and J by 1 base, and 8 bases separated the two germline ends. Per germline, CDR1 SNHLY and CDR2 FYNNEI.

This clone has more than one count but fewer than ten. This sequence joins TRBV29-1 and TRBJ1-1, with D unresolved. This CDR3 is built from 11 residues. Germline V lookup: CDR1 SQVTM, CDR2 ANQGSEA. Trimming left V 6 bases short and J 2 bases short, with 7 bases between. The CDR3 is CSVADNTEAFF. CDR3 nucleotides: TGCAGCGTCGCTGATAACACTGAAGCTTTCTTT.

The CDR3 protein is CASSGLTGTGASYEQYF. The CDR3 DNA reads as TGTGCCAGCAGTGGTCTAACCGGGACAGGGGCCTCCTACGAGCAGTACTTC. The genes are TRBV25-1 and TRBJ2-7; 10 bases are shared with TRBD1. Germline CDR1 is MGHDK and CDR2 is SYGVNS. The CDR3 runs to 17 residues. V shed 4 bases, J shed 0 bases, and the junction held 9 bases outside the gene matches.

The chain is built from TRBV30 and TRBJ2-3; D is unresolved. Looked up from germline, CDR1 is GTSNPN and CDR2 is SVGIG (reference sequence). V lost 7 bases to trimming and J lost 1 base, with 9 bases between them. CDR3 length: 12 residues. The CDR3 is CAFWARTDTQYF. The CDR3 nucleotides read TGTGCCTTTTGGGCTCGCACAGATACGCAGTATTTT.

This clone was seen only a few times. The genes are TRBV2 and TRBJ2-2; weak D call: TRBD1 (6 bases). This CDR3 has 15 residues. V was shortened by 6 bases and J by 2 bases, with 13 bases between the two germline ends. The germline V gene encodes CDR1 SNHLY and CDR2 FYNNEI. The CDR3: CASRAPDSNTGELFF. For the CDR3, the DNA is TGTGCCAGCAGAGCCCCGGACAGTAACACCGGGGAGCTGTTTTTT.

The sample holds a few counts of this clone. This chain uses TRBV2 with TRBJ2-1; 10 bases match TRBD2. With 3 bases clipped from V and 8 bases from J, the junction kept 10 bases outside the gene matches. This CDR3 region has 16 residues. CDR1 SNHLY and CDR2 FYNNEI come from the germline V gene. CDR3 sequence: CASSDSRTSGPYEQFF. The CDR3 DNA reads TGTGCCAGCAGTGACTCCCGGACTAGCGGCCCCTATGAGCAGTTCTTC.